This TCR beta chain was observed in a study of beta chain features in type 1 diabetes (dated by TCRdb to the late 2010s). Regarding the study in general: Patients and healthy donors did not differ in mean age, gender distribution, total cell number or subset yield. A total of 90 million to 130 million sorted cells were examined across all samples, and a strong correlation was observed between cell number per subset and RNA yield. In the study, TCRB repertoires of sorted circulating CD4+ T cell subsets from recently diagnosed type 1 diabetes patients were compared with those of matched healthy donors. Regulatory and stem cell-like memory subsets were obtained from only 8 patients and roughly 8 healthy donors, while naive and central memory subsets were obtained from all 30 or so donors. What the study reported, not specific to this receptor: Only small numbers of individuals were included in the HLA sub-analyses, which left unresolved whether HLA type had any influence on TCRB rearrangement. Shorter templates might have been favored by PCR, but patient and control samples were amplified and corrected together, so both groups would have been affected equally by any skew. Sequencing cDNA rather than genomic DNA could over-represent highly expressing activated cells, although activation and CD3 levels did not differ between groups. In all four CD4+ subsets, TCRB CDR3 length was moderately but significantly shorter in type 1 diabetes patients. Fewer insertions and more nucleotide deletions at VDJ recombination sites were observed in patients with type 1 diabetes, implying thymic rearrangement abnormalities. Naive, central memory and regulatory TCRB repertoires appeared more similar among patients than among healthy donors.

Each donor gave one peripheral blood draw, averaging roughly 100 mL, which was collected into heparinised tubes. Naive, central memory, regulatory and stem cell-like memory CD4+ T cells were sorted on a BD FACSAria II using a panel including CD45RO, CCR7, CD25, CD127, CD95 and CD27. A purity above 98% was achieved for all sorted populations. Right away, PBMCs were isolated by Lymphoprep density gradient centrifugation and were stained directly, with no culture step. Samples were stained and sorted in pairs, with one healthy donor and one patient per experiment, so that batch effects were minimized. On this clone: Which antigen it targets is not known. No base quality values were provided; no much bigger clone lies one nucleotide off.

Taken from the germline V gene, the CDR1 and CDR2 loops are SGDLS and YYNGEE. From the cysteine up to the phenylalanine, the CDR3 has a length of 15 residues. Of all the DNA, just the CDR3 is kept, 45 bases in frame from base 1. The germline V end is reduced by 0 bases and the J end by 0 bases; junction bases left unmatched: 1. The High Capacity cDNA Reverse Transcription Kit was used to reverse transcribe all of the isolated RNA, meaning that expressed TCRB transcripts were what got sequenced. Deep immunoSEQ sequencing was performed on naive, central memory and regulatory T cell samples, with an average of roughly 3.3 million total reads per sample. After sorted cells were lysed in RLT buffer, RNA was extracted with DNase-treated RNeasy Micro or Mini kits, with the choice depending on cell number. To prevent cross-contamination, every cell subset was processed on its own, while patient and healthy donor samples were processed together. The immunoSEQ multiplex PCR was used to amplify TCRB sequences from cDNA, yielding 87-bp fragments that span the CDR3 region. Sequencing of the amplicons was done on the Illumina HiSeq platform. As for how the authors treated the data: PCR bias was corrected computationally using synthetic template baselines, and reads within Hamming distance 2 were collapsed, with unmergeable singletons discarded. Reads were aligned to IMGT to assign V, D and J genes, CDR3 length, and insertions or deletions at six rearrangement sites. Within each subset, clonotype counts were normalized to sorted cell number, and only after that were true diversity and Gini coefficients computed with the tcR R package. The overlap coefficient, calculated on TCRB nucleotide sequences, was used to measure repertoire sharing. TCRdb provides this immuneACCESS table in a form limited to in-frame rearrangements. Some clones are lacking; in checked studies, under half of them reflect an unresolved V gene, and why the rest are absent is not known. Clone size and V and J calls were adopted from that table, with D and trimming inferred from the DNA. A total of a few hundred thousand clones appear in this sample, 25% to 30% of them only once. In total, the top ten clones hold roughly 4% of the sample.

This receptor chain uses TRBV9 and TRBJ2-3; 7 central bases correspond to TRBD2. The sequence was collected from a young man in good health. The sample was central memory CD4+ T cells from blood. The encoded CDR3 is CASSVVRGSTDTQYF. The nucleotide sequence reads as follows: TGTGCCAGCAGCGTAGTGCGGGGGAGCACAGATACGCAGTATTTT.